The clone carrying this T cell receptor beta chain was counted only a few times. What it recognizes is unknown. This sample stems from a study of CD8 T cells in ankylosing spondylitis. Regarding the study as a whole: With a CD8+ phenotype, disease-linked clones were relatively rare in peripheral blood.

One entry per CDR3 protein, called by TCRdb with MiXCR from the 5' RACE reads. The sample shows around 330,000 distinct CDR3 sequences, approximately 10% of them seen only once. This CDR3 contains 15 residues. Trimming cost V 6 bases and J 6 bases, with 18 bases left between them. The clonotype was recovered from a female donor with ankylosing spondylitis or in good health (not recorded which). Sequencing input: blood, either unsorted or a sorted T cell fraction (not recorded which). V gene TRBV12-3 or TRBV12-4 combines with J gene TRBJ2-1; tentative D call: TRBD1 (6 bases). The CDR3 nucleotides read TGTGCCAGCAGCCCATACAGGGCAGTTGGCAATGAGCAGTTCTTC. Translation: CASSPYRAVGNEQFF.